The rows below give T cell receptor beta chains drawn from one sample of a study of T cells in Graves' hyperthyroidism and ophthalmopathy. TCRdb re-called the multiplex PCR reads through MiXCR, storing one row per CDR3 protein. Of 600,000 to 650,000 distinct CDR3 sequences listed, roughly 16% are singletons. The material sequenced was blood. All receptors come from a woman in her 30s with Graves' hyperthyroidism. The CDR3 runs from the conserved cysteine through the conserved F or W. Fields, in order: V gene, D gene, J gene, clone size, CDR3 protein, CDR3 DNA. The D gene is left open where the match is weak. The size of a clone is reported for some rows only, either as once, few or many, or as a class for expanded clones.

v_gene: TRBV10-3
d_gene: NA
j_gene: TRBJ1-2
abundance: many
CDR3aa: CAISEGFRYGYTF
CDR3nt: TGTGCCATCAGTGAGGGTTTTCGGTATGGCTACACCTTC

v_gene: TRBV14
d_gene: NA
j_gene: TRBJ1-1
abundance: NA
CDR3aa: CASSPHRDTEAFF
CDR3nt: TGTGCCAGCAGCCCGCACAGAGACACTGAAGCTTTCTTT

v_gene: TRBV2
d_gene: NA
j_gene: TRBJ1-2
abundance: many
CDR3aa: CASSEGLGFGYTF
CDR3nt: TGTGCCAGCAGTGAAGGGTTGGGGTTTGGCTACACCTTC

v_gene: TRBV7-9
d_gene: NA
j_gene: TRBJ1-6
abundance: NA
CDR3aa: CASSLVSNSPLHF
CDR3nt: TGTGCCAGCAGCTTAGTTTCTAATTCACCCCTCCACTTT

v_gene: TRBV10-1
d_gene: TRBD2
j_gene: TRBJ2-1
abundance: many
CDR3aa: CASSDLYLAGQNNEQFF
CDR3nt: TGCGCCAGCAGTGACCTTTATCTAGCGGGCCAAAACAATGAGCAGTTCTTC

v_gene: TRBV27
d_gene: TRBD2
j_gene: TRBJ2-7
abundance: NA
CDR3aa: CASWAGGYSYEQYF
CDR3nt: TGTGCCAGCTGGGCGGGGGGGTACTCCTACGAGCAGTACTTC

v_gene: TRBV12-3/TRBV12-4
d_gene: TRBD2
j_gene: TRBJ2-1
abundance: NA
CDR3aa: CASWASGSSYNEQFF
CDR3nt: TGTGCCAGCTGGGCAAGCGGGAGTTCCTACAATGAGCAGTTCTTC

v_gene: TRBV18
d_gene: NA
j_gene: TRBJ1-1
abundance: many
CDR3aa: CASSDLGGNTEAFF
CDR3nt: TGTGCCAGCTCCGATTTGGGGGGGAACACTGAAGCTTTCTTT

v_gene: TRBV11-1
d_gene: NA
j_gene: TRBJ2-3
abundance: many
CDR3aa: CASSLGRDADTQYF
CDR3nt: TGTGCCAGCAGCTTAGGCAGGGATGCAGATACGCAGTATTTT

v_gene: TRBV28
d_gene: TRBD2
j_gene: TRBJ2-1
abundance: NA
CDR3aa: CASSLLAGILSYNEQFF
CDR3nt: TGTGCCAGCAGTTTGCTAGCGGGAATCCTGTCCTACAATGAGCAGTTCTTC

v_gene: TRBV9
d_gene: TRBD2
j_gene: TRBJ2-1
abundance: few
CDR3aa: CASSQLADRHNEQFF
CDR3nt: TGTGCCAGCAGCCAACTAGCGGACCGGCACAATGAGCAGTTCTTC

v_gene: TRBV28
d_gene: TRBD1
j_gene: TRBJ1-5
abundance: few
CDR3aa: CASSFQDRLKHF
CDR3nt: TGTGCCAGCAGTTTTCAGGACAGGTTAAAGCATTTT

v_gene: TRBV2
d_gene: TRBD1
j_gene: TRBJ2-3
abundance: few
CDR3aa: CASRGQAQTDTQYF
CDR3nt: TGTGCCAGCAGGGGACAGGCCCAGACAGATACGCAGTATTTT

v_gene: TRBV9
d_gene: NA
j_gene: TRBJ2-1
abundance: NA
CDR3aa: CASSVAALGSGEQFF
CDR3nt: TGTGCCAGCAGCGTAGCGGCGCTAGGGTCGGGTGAGCAGTTCTTC

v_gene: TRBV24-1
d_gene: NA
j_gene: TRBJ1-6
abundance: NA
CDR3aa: CATSDLLQLNSPLHF
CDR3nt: TGTGCCACCAGTGATTTGCTACAACTAAATTCACCCCTCCACTTT

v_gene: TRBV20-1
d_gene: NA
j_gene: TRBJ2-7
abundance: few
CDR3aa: CSAYPLMEAGYEQYF
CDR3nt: TGCAGTGCCTACCCCCTTATGGAAGCAGGCTACGAGCAGTACTTC

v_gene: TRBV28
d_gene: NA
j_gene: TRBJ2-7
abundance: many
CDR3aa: CASQGSSSSYEQYF
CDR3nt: TGTGCCAGCCAAGGTAGTTCCAGCTCCTACGAGCAGTACTTC

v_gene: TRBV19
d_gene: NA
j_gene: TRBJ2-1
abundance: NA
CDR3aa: CASSPNSMNEQFF
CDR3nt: TGTGCCAGTAGCCCTAATAGCATGAATGAGCAGTTCTTC

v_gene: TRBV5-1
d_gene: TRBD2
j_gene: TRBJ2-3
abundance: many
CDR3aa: CASSLARGGTDTQYF
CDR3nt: TGTGCCAGCAGCTTAGCTCGGGGGGGCACAGATACGCAGTATTTT

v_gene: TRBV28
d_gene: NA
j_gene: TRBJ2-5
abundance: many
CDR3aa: CASSLLRGGETQYF
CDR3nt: TGTGCCAGCAGTTTGTTGAGGGGGGGAGAGACCCAGTACTTC

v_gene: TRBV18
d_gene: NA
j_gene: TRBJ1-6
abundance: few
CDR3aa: CASSPQERNSPLHF
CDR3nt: TGTGCCAGCTCACCACAGGAGAGAAATTCACCCCTCCACTTT

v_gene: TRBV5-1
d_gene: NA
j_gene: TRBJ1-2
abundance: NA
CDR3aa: CASSLGAGANYGYTF
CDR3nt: TGCGCCAGCAGCTTGGGGGCAGGGGCTAACTATGGCTACACCTTC

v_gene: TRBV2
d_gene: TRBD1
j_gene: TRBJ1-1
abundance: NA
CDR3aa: CASSVGQVYTEAFF
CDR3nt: TGTGCCAGCAGTGTTGGACAGGTCTACACTGAAGCTTTCTTT

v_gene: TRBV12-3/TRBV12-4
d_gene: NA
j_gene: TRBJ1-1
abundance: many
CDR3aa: CASTAGLNTEAFF
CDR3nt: TGTGCCAGCACGGCAGGCCTTAACACTGAAGCTTTCTTT

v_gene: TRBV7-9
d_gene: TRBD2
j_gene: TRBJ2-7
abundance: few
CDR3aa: CASSYGLAGVPYEQYF
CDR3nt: TGTGCCAGCAGCTACGGACTAGCGGGAGTCCCCTACGAGCAGTACTTC

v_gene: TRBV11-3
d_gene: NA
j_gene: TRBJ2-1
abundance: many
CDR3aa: CASSLGTLLEQFF
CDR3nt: TGTGCCAGCAGCTTAGGGACGTTGCTGGAGCAGTTCTTC

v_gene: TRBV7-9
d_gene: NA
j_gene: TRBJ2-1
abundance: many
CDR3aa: CASMPSTGYNEQFF
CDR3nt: TGTGCCAGCATGCCCTCAACAGGATACAATGAGCAGTTCTTC

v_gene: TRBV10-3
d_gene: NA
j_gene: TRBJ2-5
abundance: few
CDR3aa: CAISDLAAQETQYF
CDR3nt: TGTGCCATCAGTGATCTAGCAGCGCAAGAGACCCAGTACTTC

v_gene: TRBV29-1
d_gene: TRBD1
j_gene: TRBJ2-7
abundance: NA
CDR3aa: CSVHLGQGNSYEQYF
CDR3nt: TGCAGCGTTCATTTAGGACAGGGGAACTCCTACGAGCAGTACTTC

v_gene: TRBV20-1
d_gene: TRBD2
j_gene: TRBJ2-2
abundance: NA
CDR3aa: CSAQRGAGELFF
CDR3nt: TGCAGTGCTCAACGGGGGGCCGGGGAGCTGTTTTTT

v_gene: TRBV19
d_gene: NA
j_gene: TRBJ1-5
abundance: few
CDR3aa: CASSSGTHNQPQHF
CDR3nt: TGTGCCAGTAGTAGCGGGACTCACAATCAGCCCCAGCATTTT

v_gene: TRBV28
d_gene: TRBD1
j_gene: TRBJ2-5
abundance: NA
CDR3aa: CASSFAGQGGGTQYF
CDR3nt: TGTGCCAGCAGTTTCGCGGGACAGGGGGGCGGGACCCAGTACTTC

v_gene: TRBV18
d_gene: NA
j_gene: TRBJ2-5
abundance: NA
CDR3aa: CASSPSRSTQTQYF
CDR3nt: TGTGCCAGCTCACCTTCCCGTTCTACGCAGACCCAGTACTTC

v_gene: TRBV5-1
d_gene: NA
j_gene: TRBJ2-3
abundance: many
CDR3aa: CASSPGVSQQDTQYF
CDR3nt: TGCGCCAGCAGCCCTGGGGTCTCCCAACAAGATACGCAGTATTTT